A selection of T cell receptor beta chains follows, all from one sample in a study of CD8+ T cells in alopecia areata. Repertoires were generated with immunoSEQ multiplex PCR, while TCRdb's copy carries only in-frame clones and drops some. The profile shows about 180,000 clones, approximately 50% of them singletons. This material consisted of CD8+ T cells sorted from blood, taken at week 52, from a patient treated with tofacitinib. These receptors were collected from a human donor with alopecia areata. Each CDR3 is given with its conserved first and last residue. A D gene is named only where the DNA matches it firmly. Where a row states a size, it is once, few, many or the class of an expanded clone; other rows omit it.

v_gene: TRBV5-6
abundance: NA
j_gene: TRBJ2-7
d_gene: TRBD1
CDR3aa: CASSLAEAGGHEQYF
CDR3nt: TGTGCCAGCAGCTTGGCCGAGGCAGGGGGCCACGAGCAGTACTTC

v_gene: TRBV5-6
abundance: NA
j_gene: TRBJ2-5
d_gene: TRBD1
CDR3aa: CASSYGTGYETQYF
CDR3nt: TGTGCCAGCAGCTATGGGACAGGGTATGAGACCCAGTACTTC

v_gene: TRBV30
abundance: NA
j_gene: TRBJ2-7
d_gene: TRBD1
CDR3aa: CAWSVVTGNSYEQYF
CDR3nt: TGTGCCTGGAGTGTGGTGACAGGGAATTCCTACGAGCAGTACTTC

v_gene: TRBV29-1
abundance: NA
j_gene: TRBJ2-7
d_gene: NA
CDR3aa: CSVDTSYEQYF
CDR3nt: TGCAGCGTAGACACTTCCTACGAGCAGTACTTC

v_gene: TRBV6-1
abundance: NA
j_gene: TRBJ1-5
d_gene: TRBD1
CDR3aa: CASSGRDRGLPGNQPQHF
CDR3nt: TGTGCCAGCAGTGGCCGGGACAGGGGGCTCCCTGGCAATCAGCCCCAGCATTTT

v_gene: TRBV6-5
abundance: NA
j_gene: TRBJ1-1
d_gene: NA
CDR3aa: CASSYGGQGNTEAFF
CDR3nt: TGTGCCAGCAGTTACGGGGGGCAGGGGAACACTGAAGCTTTCTTT

v_gene: TRBV7-8
abundance: NA
j_gene: TRBJ1-5
d_gene: NA
CDR3aa: CASSLRPSDIQHF
CDR3nt: TGTGCCAGCAGCTTGCGTCCATCAGATATCCAGCATTTT

v_gene: TRBV7-9
abundance: NA
j_gene: TRBJ2-1
d_gene: TRBD2
CDR3aa: CASSFRLAGGTNEQFF
CDR3nt: TGTGCCAGCAGCTTCCGACTAGCGGGGGGAACCAATGAGCAGTTCTTC

v_gene: TRBV9
abundance: NA
j_gene: TRBJ1-5
d_gene: NA
CDR3aa: CASSVGGSNQPQHF
CDR3nt: TGTGCCAGCAGCGTGGGGGGAAGCAATCAGCCCCAGCATTTT

v_gene: TRBV30
abundance: few
j_gene: TRBJ1-5
d_gene: NA
CDR3aa: CAWSLNEDQPQHF
CDR3nt: TGTGCCTGGAGTCTAAACGAGGATCAGCCCCAGCATTTT

v_gene: TRBV27
abundance: NA
j_gene: TRBJ2-7
d_gene: NA
CDR3aa: CASPPSSYEQYF
CDR3nt: TGTGCCTCACCCCCGAGCTCCTACGAGCAGTACTTC

v_gene: TRBV6-5
abundance: few
j_gene: TRBJ2-3
d_gene: NA
CDR3aa: CASSWDSTDTQYF
CDR3nt: TGTGCCAGCAGTTGGGACTCTACAGATACGCAGTATTTT

v_gene: TRBV13
abundance: NA
j_gene: TRBJ2-1
d_gene: TRBD2
CDR3aa: CASSAGVAGNEQFF
CDR3nt: TGTGCCAGCAGCGCGGGGGTAGCCGGGAATGAGCAGTTCTTC

v_gene: TRBV6-5
abundance: few
j_gene: TRBJ2-5
d_gene: NA
CDR3aa: CASSQLGGLEETQYF
CDR3nt: TGTGCCAGCAGCCAGCTAGGGGGATTGGAAGAGACCCAGTACTTC

v_gene: TRBV27
abundance: NA
j_gene: TRBJ1-1
d_gene: NA
CDR3aa: CASSSPRGQGIAEAFF
CDR3nt: TGTGCCAGCAGTTCTCCTCGGGGGCAGGGGATAGCTGAAGCTTTCTTT

v_gene: TRBV27
abundance: NA
j_gene: TRBJ1-1
d_gene: NA
CDR3aa: CASSFLGGADGTEAFF
CDR3nt: TGTGCCAGCAGTTTCCTGGGGGGGGCCGACGGCACTGAAGCTTTCTTT

v_gene: TRBV7-9
abundance: once
j_gene: TRBJ1-5
d_gene: NA
CDR3aa: CASSLVGQPQHF
CDR3nt: TGTGCCAGCAGCTTAGTGGGTCAGCCCCAGCATTTT

v_gene: TRBV7-9
abundance: few
j_gene: TRBJ2-7
d_gene: NA
CDR3aa: CASSLVGGSNSYEQYF
CDR3nt: TGTGCCAGCAGCTTAGTAGGGGGGAGTAACTCCTACGAGCAGTACTTC

v_gene: TRBV7-4
abundance: NA
j_gene: TRBJ2-6
d_gene: NA
CDR3aa: CASSAQISGANVLTF
CDR3nt: TGTGCCAGCAGCGCACAGATCTCTGGGGCCAACGTCCTGACTTTC

v_gene: TRBV11-2
abundance: NA
j_gene: TRBJ2-5
d_gene: NA
CDR3aa: CASSAGQETQYF
CDR3nt: TGTGCCAGCAGCGCGGGACAAGAGACCCAGTACTTC

v_gene: TRBV15
abundance: NA
j_gene: TRBJ2-1
d_gene: TRBD1
CDR3aa: CATSRAYEGTGLNEQFF
CDR3nt: TGTGCCACCAGCAGAGCGTACGAAGGGACAGGCCTTAATGAGCAGTTCTTC

v_gene: TRBV6-4
abundance: few
j_gene: TRBJ2-5
d_gene: NA
CDR3aa: CASSVTGEETQYF
CDR3nt: TGTGCCAGCAGTGTCACGGGGGAAGAGACCCAGTACTTC

v_gene: TRBV4-1
abundance: NA
j_gene: TRBJ2-1
d_gene: NA
CDR3aa: CASSQDAHEQFF
CDR3nt: TGCGCCAGCAGCCAAGATGCGCATGAGCAGTTCTTC

v_gene: TRBV19
abundance: NA
j_gene: TRBJ1-1
d_gene: NA
CDR3aa: CASSMAGPNTEAFF
CDR3nt: TGTGCCAGTAGTATGGCAGGGCCGAACACTGAAGCTTTCTTT

v_gene: TRBV29-1
abundance: NA
j_gene: TRBJ2-1
d_gene: NA
CDR3aa: CSVTRNEQFF
CDR3nt: TGCAGCGTGACAAGGAATGAGCAGTTCTTC

v_gene: TRBV7-9
abundance: few
j_gene: TRBJ2-7
d_gene: NA
CDR3aa: CASSSWTATDEQYF
CDR3nt: TGTGCCAGCAGCTCCTGGACCGCAACGGACGAGCAGTACTTC

v_gene: TRBV10-3
abundance: few
j_gene: TRBJ2-2
d_gene: TRBD1
CDR3aa: CAIRTGTGGAGELFF
CDR3nt: TGTGCCATCAGGACCGGGACAGGGGGAGCCGGGGAGCTGTTTTTT

v_gene: TRBV7-9
abundance: NA
j_gene: TRBJ2-7
d_gene: NA
CDR3aa: CASSPIGEQYF
CDR3nt: TGTGCCAGCAGCCCCATCGGGGAGCAGTACTTC

v_gene: TRBV4-1
abundance: NA
j_gene: TRBJ1-2
d_gene: NA
CDR3aa: CASSQELRVNYGYTF
CDR3nt: TGCGCCAGCAGCCAAGAACTTCGGGTCAACTATGGCTACACCTTC

v_gene: TRBV30
abundance: once
j_gene: TRBJ2-1
d_gene: TRBD2
CDR3aa: CAWSVAGGTYNEQFF
CDR3nt: TGTGCCTGGAGTGTAGCGGGGGGTACCTACAATGAGCAGTTCTTC

v_gene: TRBV5-1
abundance: NA
j_gene: TRBJ2-7
d_gene: NA
CDR3aa: CASSLRQGMSYEQYF
CDR3nt: TGCGCCAGCAGCTTGAGGCAGGGGATGTCCTACGAGCAGTACTTC

v_gene: TRBV20-1
abundance: once
j_gene: TRBJ2-5
d_gene: NA
CDR3aa: CSAQSATQYF
CDR3nt: TGCAGTGCCCAAAGTGCGACCCAGTACTTC

v_gene: TRBV5-1
abundance: few
j_gene: TRBJ1-2
d_gene: TRBD1
CDR3aa: CASSTGTGGDGYTF
CDR3nt: TGCGCCAGCAGCACAGGGACAGGGGGCGATGGCTACACCTTC

v_gene: TRBV6-4
abundance: medium-sized
j_gene: TRBJ2-3
d_gene: TRBD2
CDR3aa: CASSEAGGTDTQYF
CDR3nt: TGTGCCAGCAGTGAAGCGGGGGGCACAGATACGCAGTATTTT

v_gene: TRBV2
abundance: NA
j_gene: TRBJ2-7
d_gene: TRBD1
CDR3aa: CASSETQGADEQYF
CDR3nt: TGTGCCAGCAGTGAAACCCAGGGGGCGGACGAGCAGTACTTC

v_gene: TRBV10-3
abundance: NA
j_gene: TRBJ2-7
d_gene: NA
CDR3aa: CAISETGPYEQYF
CDR3nt: TGTGCCATCAGTGAGACAGGGCCCTACGAGCAGTACTTC

v_gene: TRBV6-5
abundance: few
j_gene: TRBJ1-6
d_gene: NA
CDR3aa: CASRQLQEGKSPLHF
CDR3nt: TGTGCCAGCAGGCAACTACAAGAGGGGAAATCACCCCTCCACTTT

v_gene: TRBV12-5
abundance: NA
j_gene: TRBJ1-1
d_gene: NA
CDR3aa: CASGSQTVYVPEAFF
CDR3nt: TGTGCTAGTGGTTCGCAGACAGTCTACGTTCCTGAAGCTTTCTTT

v_gene: TRBV19
abundance: few
j_gene: TRBJ1-1
d_gene: TRBD1
CDR3aa: CASSWDRSGLTEAFF
CDR3nt: TGTGCCAGTAGTTGGGACAGGTCCGGACTCACTGAAGCTTTCTTT

v_gene: TRBV5-4
abundance: NA
j_gene: TRBJ2-7
d_gene: TRBD2
CDR3aa: CASSLEAGGLNEQYF
CDR3nt: TGTGCCAGCAGCTTGGAAGCGGGGGGGCTCAACGAGCAGTACTTC

v_gene: TRBV9
abundance: NA
j_gene: TRBJ2-2
d_gene: TRBD2
CDR3aa: CASSPGLAGGTGELFF
CDR3nt: TGTGCCAGCAGCCCTGGACTAGCGGGGGGTACCGGGGAGCTGTTTTTT

v_gene: TRBV5-6
abundance: once
j_gene: TRBJ1-5
d_gene: NA
CDR3aa: CASSSTLALGNQPQHF
CDR3nt: TGTGCCAGCAGCTCTACCTTGGCGCTGGGCAATCAGCCCCAGCATTTT

v_gene: TRBV15
abundance: NA
j_gene: TRBJ2-5
d_gene: TRBD2
CDR3aa: CATENRLAGKETQYF
CDR3nt: TGTGCCACCGAGAACCGACTAGCGGGGAAAGAGACCCAGTACTTC

v_gene: TRBV30
abundance: few
j_gene: TRBJ2-5
d_gene: NA
CDR3aa: CAWSVEGETQYF
CDR3nt: TGTGCCTGGAGTGTTGAGGGGGAGACCCAGTACTTC

v_gene: TRBV5-1
abundance: few
j_gene: TRBJ2-5
d_gene: NA
CDR3aa: CASSLASDGLWETQYF
CDR3nt: TGCGCCAGCAGCTTGGCATCGGACGGTTTATGGGAGACCCAGTACTTC

v_gene: TRBV2
abundance: NA
j_gene: TRBJ1-2
d_gene: NA
CDR3aa: CASSGTLTNYGYTF
CDR3nt: TGTGCCAGCAGTGGGACTCTTACTAACTATGGCTACACCTTC

v_gene: TRBV25-1
abundance: NA
j_gene: TRBJ1-6
d_gene: NA
CDR3aa: CASSGRSYNSPLHF
CDR3nt: TGTGCCAGCAGTGGTCGCTCCTATAATTCACCCCTCCACTTT

v_gene: TRBV13
abundance: once
j_gene: TRBJ2-7
d_gene: NA
CDR3aa: CASSLWGGAYEQYF
CDR3nt: TGTGCCAGCAGCTTATGGGGCGGGGCCTACGAGCAGTACTTC

v_gene: TRBV7-9
abundance: NA
j_gene: TRBJ1-1
d_gene: TRBD1
CDR3aa: CASTITGTGHEAFF
CDR3nt: TGTGCCAGCACCATCACCGGGACAGGGCATGAAGCTTTCTTT

v_gene: TRBV7-3
abundance: NA
j_gene: TRBJ2-3
d_gene: TRBD2
CDR3aa: CASSGGLATDTQYF
CDR3nt: TGTGCCAGCAGCGGAGGACTAGCGACAGATACGCAGTATTTT